This TCR beta chain is from a study of blood T cell repertoires in COVID-19. The V gene end was trimmed by 5 bases and the J gene end by 3 bases; junction bases not matched to a gene: 6. This CDR3 has 17 residues. Germline CDR1 is ENHRY and CDR2 is SYGVKD. Sequencing was performed with immunoSEQ multiplex PCR; in TCRdb, only in-frame clones are kept and a portion is missing. The sample holds roughly 74,000 clones, approximately 86% seen once. The specimen sequenced was peripheral blood. This TCR was sampled from a woman aged 80 or older with active or convalescent COVID-19. The chain uses TRBV10-3 and TRBJ2-2; TRBD2 agrees at 13 bases. The CDR3 reads CAISLTSGRADTGELFF. The CDR3 nucleotides are TGTGCCATCAGTCTAACTAGCGGGAGGGCAGACACCGGGGAGCTGTTTTTT.